Sequencing of this T cell receptor (beta chain) was carried out in a study of CD8 T cells in Susac syndrome. When the RNA was reverse transcribed, random hexamers were used with an input of 0.5 to 1 ug. With immunoSEQ multiplex PCR, TCR beta CDR3 was amplified across 54 Vbeta and 13 Jbeta. MiXCR, run by TCRdb on the immunoSEQ multiplex PCR reads, gives a single entry per CDR3 protein. The sample consists of around 300,000 distinct CDR3 sequences, almost 85% of them appearing once. CD8+ and CD4+ blood T cells underwent TCR beta sequencing. The TEMRA cells underwent FACS enrichment, while the CD8+ and CD4+ T cells underwent negative isolation. The specimen sequenced was CD8+ T cells from PBMCs. This clonotype was sampled from a human donor with multiple sclerosis.

The DNA of the CDR3 is TGTGCCAGCAGCCTTGACTGGGGGCGAAACACTGAAGCTTTCTTT. It yields the protein CASSLDWGRNTEAFF. The V and J genes are TRBV11-1 and TRBJ1-1, with D perhaps matching TRBD1 (6 bases). The germline V gene has CDR1 SGHAT and CDR2 FQDESV (reference sequence). V lost 5 bases, J lost 2 bases, and 15 bases lay in between. This CDR3 region has 15 residues.